This T cell receptor (beta chain) was profiled in a study of identical twins. Study conclusions and caveats: Modeled out-of-frame TCR alpha sharing in monozygotic twins fell below observed levels.

This clonotype came up many times. Its antigen is not identified. MiXCR, run by TCRdb on the 5' RACE reads, gives a single entry per CDR3 protein. The sample carries approximately 300,000 distinct CDR3 sequences, around 9.7% recorded once. CDR1 and CDR2 from the germline V gene are SQVTM and ANQGSEA. The V and J ends lost 4 bases and 1 base, in that order; junction bases with no gene match: 5. CDR3 length equals 16 residues. These data are also associated with another study on yellow fever vaccine responses in identical twins. That report adds: Vaccine-induced T cell responses in twins were reportedly observed to appear partly convergent, partly personalized.

The sequenced sample consisted of CD8+ T cells sorted from blood. The V and J genes are TRBV29-1 and TRBJ2-3, with 13 bases lining up with TRBD2. The TCR originated in a woman aged 18-29 years in good health. CDR3 sequence (DNA): TGCAGCGTTGGCGGGACTAGCGGGGAAGGCACAGATACGCAGTATTTT. This sequence encodes CSVGGTSGEGTDTQYF.